The subject of this entry is one T cell receptor (beta chain). V shed 7 bases and J 6 bases; nucleotides not matched to a gene: 8. The CDR3 has 14 residues. TCRdb called the reads again in MiXCR, with one record for every CDR3 protein. The sample carries fewer than 550,000 distinct CDR3 sequences, 26% recorded once. The data originate from a study of T cell repertoires in cytomegalovirus infection. Across the study: Public TCR beta signatures marked donors with CMV infection and the matching HLA.

The V and J genes are TRBV12-3 or TRBV12-4 and TRBJ2-1, with 8 bases aligning to TRBD2. This TCR was sampled from a human donor in good health (CMV status not recorded). Some clones in this sample may be carry-over from other donors' samples. Sequencing was done on a sample of PBMCs. The CDR3 DNA sequence: TGTGCCAGCAAAGGGAGCGGGAGTTCCAATGAGCAGTTCTTC. This sequence encodes CASKGSGSSNEQFF.